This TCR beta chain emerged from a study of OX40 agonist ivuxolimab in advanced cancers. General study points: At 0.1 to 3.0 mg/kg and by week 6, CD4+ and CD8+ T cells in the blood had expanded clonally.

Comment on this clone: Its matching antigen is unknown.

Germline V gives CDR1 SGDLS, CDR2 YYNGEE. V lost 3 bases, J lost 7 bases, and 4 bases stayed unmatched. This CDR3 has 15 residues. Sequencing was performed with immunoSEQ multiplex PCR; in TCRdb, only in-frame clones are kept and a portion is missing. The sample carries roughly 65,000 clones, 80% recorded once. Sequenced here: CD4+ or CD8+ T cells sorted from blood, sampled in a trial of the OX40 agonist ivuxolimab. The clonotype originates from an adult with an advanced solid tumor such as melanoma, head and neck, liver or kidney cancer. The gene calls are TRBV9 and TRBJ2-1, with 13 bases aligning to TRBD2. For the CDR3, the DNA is TGTGCCAGCAGCGCCAAGACTAGCGGGGGGAATGAGCAGTTCTTC. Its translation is CASSAKTSGGNEQFF. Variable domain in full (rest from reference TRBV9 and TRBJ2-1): DSGVTQTPKHLITATGQRVTLRCSPRSGDLSVYWYQQSLDQGLQFLIQYYNGEERAKGNILERFSAQQFPDLHSELNLSSLELGDSALYFCASSAKTSGGNEQFFGPGTRLTVL.